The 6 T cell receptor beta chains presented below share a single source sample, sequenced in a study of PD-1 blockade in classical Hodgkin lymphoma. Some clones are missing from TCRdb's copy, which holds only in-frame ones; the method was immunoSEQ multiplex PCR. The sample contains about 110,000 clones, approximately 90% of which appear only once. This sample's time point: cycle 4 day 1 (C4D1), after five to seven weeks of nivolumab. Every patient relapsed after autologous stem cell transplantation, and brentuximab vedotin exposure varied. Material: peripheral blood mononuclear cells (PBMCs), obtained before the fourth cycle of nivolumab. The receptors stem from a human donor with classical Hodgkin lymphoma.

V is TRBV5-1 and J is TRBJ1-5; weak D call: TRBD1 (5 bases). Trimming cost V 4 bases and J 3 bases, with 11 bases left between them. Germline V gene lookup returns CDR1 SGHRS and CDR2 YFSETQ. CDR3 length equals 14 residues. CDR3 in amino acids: CASSQDSLNQPQHF. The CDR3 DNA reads TGCGCCAGCAGCCAAGACAGCCTCAATCAGCCCCAGCATTTT. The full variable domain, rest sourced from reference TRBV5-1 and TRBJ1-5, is KAGVTQTPRYLIKTRGQQVTLSCSPISGHRSVSWYQQTPGQGLQFLFEYFSETQRNKGNFPGRFSGRQFSNSRSEMNVSTLELGDSALYLCASSQDSLNQPQHFGDGTRLSIL.

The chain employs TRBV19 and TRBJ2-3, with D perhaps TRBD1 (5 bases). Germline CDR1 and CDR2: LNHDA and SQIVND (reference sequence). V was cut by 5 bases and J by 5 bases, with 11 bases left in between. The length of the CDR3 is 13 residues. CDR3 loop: CASSLGVVDTQYF. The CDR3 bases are TGTGCCAGTAGTCTAGGGGTGGTAGATACGCAGTATTTT.

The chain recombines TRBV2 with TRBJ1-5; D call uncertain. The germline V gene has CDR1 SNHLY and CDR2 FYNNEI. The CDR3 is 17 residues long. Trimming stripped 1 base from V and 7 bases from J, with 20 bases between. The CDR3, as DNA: TGTGCCAGCAGTGAAGGGGAACCCTATCAACGACGACAGCCCCAGCATTTT. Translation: CASSEGEPYQRRQPQHF.

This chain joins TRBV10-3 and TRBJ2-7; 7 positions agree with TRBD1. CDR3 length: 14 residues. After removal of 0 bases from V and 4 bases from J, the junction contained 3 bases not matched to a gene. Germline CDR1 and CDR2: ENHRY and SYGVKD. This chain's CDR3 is CAISESQGNYEQYF. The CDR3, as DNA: TGTGCCATCAGTGAGTCACAGGGGAATTACGAGCAGTACTTC.

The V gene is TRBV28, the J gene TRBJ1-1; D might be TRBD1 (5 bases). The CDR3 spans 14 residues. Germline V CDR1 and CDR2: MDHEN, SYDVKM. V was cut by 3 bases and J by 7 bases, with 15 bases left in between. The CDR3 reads CASSLQQVGGEAFF. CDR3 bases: TGTGCCAGCAGTTTGCAACAGGTTGGGGGTGAAGCTTTCTTT.

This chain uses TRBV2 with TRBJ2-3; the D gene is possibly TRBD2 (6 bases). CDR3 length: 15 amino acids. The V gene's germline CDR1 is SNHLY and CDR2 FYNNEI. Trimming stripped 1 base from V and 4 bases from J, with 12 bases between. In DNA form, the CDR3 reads TGTGCCAGCAGTGAAGGTGGCGGGAACTCAGATACGCAGTATTTT. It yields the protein CASSEGGGNSDTQYF.